The 5 T cell receptor beta chains below come from one sample, sequenced in a study of response to subunit inactivated influenza vaccine. From the RT-PCR reads, TCRdb called clonotypes with MiXCR, one entry per CDR3 protein. Of roughly 570,000 distinct CDR3 sequences listed, 10% to 15% are singletons. The material sequenced was PBMCs from blood, taken 45 days after vaccination. The source is a man between 45 and 60 years old who received an inactivated influenza vaccine.

This clonotype was seen only once. This sequence joins TRBV7-8 and TRBJ2-1; 8 bases fit TRBD2. J gave up 0 bases and V 5 bases, and 6 bases lay outside the gene matches. The CDR3 is 16 amino acids. In germline, CDR1 is SGHVS, CDR2 FQNEAQ. The CDR3 DNA sequence: TGTGCCAGCAGCCAAAATAGCGGGGCCTCCTACAATGAGCAGTTCTTC. It translates to CASSQNSGASYNEQFF.

The chain combines TRBV20-1 with TRBJ2-5, with 10 bases aligning to TRBD1. Looked up from germline, CDR1 is DFQATT and CDR2 is SNEGSKA (reference sequence). The length of the CDR3 is 15 residues. V shed 2 bases, J shed 5 bases, and the junction held 8 bases outside the gene matches. This CDR3 reads CSARPRQGAGETQYF. The CDR3 nucleotides read TGCAGTGCTAGACCACGACAGGGGGCAGGGGAGACCCAGTACTTC.

This clonotype was counted a few times. The V gene is TRBV5-1, the J gene TRBJ1-2; tentative D call: TRBD1 (5 bases). Germline V gene sequence: CDR1 SGHRS, CDR2 YFSETQ. V lost 7 bases, J lost 4 bases, and 17 bases lay in between. This CDR3 spans 14 amino acids. The CDR3 protein is CASAVEGTTYGYTF. CDR3 DNA: TGCGCCAGCGCTGTGGAGGGGACGACCTATGGCTACACCTTC.

V and J are TRBV30 and TRBJ2-2, with a tentative D call TRBD1 (6 bases). The CDR3 totals 18 residues. Germline values: CDR1 GTSNPN, CDR2 SVGIG (reference sequence). Deletions cut 4 bases from V and 5 bases from J, with 26 bases between. This CDR3 is CAWTIPGIVGALTGELFF. The CDR3 bases are TGTGCCTGGACCATCCCCGGGATCGTGGGGGCACTGACCGGGGAGCTGTTTTTT.

This clonotype was detected ten times or more. This chain links TRBV29-1 with TRBJ2-3; a possible D gene is TRBD1 (6 bases). The CDR3 covers 14 residues. V lost 6 bases to trimming and J lost 0 bases, with 13 bases between them. CDR1 is SQVTM, CDR2 ANQGSEA, per germline. CDR3 amino acids: CSVEQGSSTDTQYF. Written as DNA, the CDR3 is TGCAGCGTCGAACAGGGCTCTAGCACAGATACGCAGTATTTT.